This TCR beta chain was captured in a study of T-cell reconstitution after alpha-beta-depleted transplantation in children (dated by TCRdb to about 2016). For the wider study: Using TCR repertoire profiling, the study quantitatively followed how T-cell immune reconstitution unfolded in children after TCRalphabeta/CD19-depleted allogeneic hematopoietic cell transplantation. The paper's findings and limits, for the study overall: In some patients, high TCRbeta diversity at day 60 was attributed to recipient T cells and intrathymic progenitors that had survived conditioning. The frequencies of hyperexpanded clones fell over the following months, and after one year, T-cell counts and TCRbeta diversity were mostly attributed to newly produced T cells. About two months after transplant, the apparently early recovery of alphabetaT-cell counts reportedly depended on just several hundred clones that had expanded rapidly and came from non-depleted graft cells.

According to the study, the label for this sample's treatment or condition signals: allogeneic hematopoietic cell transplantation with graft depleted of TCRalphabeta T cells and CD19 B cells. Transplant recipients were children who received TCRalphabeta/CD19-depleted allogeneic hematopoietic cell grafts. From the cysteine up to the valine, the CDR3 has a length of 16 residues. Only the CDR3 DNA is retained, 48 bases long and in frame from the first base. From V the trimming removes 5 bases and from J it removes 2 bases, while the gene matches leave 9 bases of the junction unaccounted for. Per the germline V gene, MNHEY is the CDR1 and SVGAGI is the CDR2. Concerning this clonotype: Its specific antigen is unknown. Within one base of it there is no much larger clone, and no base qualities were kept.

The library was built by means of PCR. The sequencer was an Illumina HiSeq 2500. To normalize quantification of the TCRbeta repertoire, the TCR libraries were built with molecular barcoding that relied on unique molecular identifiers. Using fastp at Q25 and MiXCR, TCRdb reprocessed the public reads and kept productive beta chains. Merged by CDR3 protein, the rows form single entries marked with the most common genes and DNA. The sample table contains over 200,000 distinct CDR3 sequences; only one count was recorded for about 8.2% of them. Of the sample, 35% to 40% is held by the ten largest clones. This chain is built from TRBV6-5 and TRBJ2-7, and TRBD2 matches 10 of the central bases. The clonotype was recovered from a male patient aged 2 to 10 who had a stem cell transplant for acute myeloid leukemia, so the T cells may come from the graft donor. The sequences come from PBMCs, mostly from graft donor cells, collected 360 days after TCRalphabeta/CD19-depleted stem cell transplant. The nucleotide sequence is TGTGCCAGCAGTCTAACTCTAGCGGGGGTCCCCTACGAGCAGTACGTC. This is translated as CASSLTLAGVPYEQYV.